Below, one TCR beta chain is given with its context. What it binds is not known. This record comes from a study of beta chain features in type 1 diabetes. Investigators reverse transcribed all isolated RNA, so they sequenced expressed TCRB transcripts. Mean yield for stem cell-like memory T cell samples was about 1.01 million reads. Clones were read by immunoSEQ multiplex PCR, and TCRdb kept only the in-frame ones, dropping some. The sample includes approximately 16,000 clones, around 70% of them seen just once. CDR1 is SGHNT, CDR2 YYREEE, per germline (reference sequence). Trimming at V came to 4 bases and at J to 5 bases, leaving 10 bases not matched to a gene. The CDR3 sequence is 16 residues long. Points from the study as a whole: The VDJ junctions of type 1 diabetes patients carried fewer insertions and more deletions. Moderate but significant shortening of TCRB CDR3s was recorded in all four CD4+ subsets from Type 1 diabetes patients. TCRB rearrangement may or may not be influenced by HLA type; here this remained unresolved. Patients' naive, central memory and Treg TCRB repertoires seemed closer to one another than those of healthy donors.

The material sequenced was stem cell memory CD4+ T cells from blood. The source is a young man with type 1 diabetes. The chain is built from TRBV5-4 and TRBJ2-5; 11 bases agree with TRBD1. The CDR3: CASSQSLGTGGETQYF. CDR3 DNA sequence: TGTGCCAGCAGCCAATCCCTCGGGACAGGGGGGGAGACCCAGTACTTC.